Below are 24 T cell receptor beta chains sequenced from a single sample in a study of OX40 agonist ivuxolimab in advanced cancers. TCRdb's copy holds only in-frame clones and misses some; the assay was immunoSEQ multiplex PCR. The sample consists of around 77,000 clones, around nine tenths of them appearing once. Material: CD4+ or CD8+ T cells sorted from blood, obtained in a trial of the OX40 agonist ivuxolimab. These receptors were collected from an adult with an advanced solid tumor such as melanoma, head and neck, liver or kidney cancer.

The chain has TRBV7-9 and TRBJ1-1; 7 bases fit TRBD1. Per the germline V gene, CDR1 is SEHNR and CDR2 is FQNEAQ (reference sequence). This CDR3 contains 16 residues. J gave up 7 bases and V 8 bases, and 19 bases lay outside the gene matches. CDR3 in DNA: TGTGCCAGCGGGCCGGAGGTAGGGGGCGACTACGGTGAAGCTTTCTTT. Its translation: CASGPEVGGDYGEAFF.

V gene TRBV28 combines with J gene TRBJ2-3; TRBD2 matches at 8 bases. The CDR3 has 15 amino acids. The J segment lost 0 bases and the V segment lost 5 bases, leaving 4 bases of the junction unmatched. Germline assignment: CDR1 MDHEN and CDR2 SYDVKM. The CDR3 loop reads CASSIAGLSTDTQYF. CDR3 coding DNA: TGTGCCAGCAGTATAGCGGGACTAAGCACAGATACGCAGTATTTT.

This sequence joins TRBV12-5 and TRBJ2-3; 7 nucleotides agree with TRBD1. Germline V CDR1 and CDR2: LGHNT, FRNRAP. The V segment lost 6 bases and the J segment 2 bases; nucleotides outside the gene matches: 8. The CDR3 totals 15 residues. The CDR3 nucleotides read TGTGCTAGTGGCCCCGGACAGGTGCACACAGATACGCAGTATTTT. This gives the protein CASGPGQVHTDTQYF.

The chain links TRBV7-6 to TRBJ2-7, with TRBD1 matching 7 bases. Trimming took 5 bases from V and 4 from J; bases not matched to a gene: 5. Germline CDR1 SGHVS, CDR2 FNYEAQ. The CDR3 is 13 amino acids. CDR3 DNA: TGTGCCAGCAGCAAGGGACAGCTGTACGAGCAGTACTTC. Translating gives CASSKGQLYEQYF.

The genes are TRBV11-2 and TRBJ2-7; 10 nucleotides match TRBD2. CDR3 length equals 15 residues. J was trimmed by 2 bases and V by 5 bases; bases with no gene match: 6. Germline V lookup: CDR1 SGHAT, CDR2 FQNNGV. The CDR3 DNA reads TGTGCCAGCAGCCCAGCAGCGGGAGGGCCCTACGAGCAGTACTTC. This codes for CASSPAAGGPYEQYF.

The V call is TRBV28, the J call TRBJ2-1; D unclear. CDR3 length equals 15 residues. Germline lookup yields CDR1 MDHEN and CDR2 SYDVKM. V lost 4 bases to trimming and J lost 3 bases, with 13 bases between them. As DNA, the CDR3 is TGTGCCAGCAGTTGGTCCCTCGACGACTACAATGAGCAGTTCTTC. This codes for CASSWSLDDYNEQFF.

The DNA for the CDR3 is TGTGCCAGCAGCTTAACCAGGACTGAGCAGTTCTTC. Its translation is CASSLTRTEQFF. This chain joins TRBV13 and TRBJ2-1; D ambiguous. V lost 2 bases, J lost 9 bases, and 8 bases lay in between. CDR3 size: 12 residues. Germline CDR1 reads PRHDT; CDR2 reads FYEKMQ (reference sequence).

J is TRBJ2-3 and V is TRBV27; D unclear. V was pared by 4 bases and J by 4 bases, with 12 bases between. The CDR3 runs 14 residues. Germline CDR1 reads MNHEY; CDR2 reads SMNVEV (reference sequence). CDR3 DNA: TGTGCCAGCAGTTATGGGGATTCGGCAGATACGCAGTATTTT. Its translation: CASSYGDSADTQYF.

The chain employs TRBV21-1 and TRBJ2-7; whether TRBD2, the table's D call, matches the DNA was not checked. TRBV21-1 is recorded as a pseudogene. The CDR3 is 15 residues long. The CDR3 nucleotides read TGTGCCAGCAGCAAAGCGCACGGGGGTGTGGACGAGCAGTACTTC. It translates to CASSKAHGGVDEQYF.

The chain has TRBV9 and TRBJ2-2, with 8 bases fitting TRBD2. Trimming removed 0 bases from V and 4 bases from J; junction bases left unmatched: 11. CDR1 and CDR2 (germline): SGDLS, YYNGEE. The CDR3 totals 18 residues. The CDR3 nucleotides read TGTGCCAGCAGCGTAGCTCCGAGCGGGAGCCCGATCACCGGGGAGCTGTTTTTT. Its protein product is CASSVAPSGSPITGELFF.

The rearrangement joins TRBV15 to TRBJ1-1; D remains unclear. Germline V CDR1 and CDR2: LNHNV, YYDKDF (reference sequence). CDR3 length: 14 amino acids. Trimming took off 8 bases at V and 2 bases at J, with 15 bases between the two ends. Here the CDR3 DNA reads TGTGCCACCGCCAGTCGAACAGAAAACACTGAAGCTTTCTTT. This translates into CATASRTENTEAFF.

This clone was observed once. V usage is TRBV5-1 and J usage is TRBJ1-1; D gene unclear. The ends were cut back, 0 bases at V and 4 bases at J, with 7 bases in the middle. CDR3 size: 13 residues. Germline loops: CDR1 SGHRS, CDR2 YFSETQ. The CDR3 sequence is CASSLGGSTEAFF. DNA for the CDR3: TGCGCCAGCAGCTTGGGGGGTAGCACTGAAGCTTTCTTT.

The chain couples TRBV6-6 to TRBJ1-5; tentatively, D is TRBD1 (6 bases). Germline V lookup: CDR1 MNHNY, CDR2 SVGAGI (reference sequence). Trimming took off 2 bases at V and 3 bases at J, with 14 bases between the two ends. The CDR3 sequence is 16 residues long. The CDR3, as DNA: TGTGCCAGCAGTTACGGCAGGGGATGGGACAATCAGCCCCAGCATTTT. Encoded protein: CASSYGRGWDNQPQHF.

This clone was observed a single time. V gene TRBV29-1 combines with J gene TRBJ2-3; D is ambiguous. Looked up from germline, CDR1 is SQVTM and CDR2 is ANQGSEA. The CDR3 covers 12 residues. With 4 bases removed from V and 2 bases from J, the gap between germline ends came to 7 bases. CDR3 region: CSVGRSTDTQYF. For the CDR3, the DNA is TGCAGCGTTGGCAGGTCCACAGATACGCAGTATTTT.

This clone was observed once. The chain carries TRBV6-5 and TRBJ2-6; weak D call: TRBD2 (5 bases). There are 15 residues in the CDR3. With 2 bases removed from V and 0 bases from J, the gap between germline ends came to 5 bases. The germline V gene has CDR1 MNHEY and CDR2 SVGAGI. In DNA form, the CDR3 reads TGTGCCAGCAGTTACGGGAGCTCTGGGGCCAACGTCCTGACTTTC. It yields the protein CASSYGSSGANVLTF.

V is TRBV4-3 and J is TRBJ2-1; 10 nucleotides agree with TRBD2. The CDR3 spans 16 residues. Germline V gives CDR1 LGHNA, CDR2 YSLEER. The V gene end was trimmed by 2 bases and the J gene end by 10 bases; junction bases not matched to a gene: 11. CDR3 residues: CASSQRMIAGGGEQFF. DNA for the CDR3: TGCGCCAGCAGCCAAAGAATGATAGCGGGAGGAGGGGAGCAGTTCTTC.

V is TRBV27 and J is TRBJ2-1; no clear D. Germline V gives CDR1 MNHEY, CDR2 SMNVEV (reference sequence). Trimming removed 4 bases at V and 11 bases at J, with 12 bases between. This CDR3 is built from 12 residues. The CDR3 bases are TGTGCCAGCAGTTACGATCGGGTCCAGCAGTTCTTC. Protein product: CASSYDRVQQFF.

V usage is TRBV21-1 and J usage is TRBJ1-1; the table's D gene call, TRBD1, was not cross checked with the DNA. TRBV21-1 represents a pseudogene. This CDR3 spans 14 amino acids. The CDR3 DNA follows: TGTGCCAGCAGCTTCAACAGGGGAAACACTGAAGCTTTCTTT. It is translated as CASSFNRGNTEAFF.

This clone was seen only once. The CDR3: CASSFYTGSAAYEQYF. DNA for the CDR3: TGTGCCAGCAGTTTCTATACAGGGAGTGCCGCCTACGAGCAGTACTTC. This chain joins TRBV28 and TRBJ2-7; D perhaps matches TRBD1 (6 bases). V shed 3 bases and J shed 2 bases, with 17 bases lying between them. Germline V gene lookup returns CDR1 MDHEN and CDR2 SYDVKM. This CDR3 is 16 amino acids long.

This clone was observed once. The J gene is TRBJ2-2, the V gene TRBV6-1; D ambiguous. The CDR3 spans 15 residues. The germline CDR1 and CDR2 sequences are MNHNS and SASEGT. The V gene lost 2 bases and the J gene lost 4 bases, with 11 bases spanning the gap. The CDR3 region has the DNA TGTGCCAGCAGTGAATGGGCAGCCGCCACCGGGGAGCTGTTTTTT. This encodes CASSEWAAATGELFF.

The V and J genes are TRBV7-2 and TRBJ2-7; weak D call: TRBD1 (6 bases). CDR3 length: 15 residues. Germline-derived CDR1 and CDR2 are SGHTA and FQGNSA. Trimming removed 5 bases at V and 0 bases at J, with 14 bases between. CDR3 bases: TGTGCCAGCAGCACCGTTGGACAGCTCTCCTACGAGCAGTACTTC. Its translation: CASSTVGQLSYEQYF.

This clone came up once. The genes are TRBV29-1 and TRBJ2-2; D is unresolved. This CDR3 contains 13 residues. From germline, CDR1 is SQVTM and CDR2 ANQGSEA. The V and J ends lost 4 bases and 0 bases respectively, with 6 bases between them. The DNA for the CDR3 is TGCAGCGTTGTTAGGGCGAACACCGGGGAGCTGTTTTTT. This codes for CSVVRANTGELFF.

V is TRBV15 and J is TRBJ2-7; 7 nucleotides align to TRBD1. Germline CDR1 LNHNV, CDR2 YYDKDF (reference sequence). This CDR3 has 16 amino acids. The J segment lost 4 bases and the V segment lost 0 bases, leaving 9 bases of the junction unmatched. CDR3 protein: CATSRDRQGGLYEQYF. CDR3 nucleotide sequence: TGTGCCACCAGCAGAGATCGTCAAGGGGGCCTTTACGAGCAGTACTTC.

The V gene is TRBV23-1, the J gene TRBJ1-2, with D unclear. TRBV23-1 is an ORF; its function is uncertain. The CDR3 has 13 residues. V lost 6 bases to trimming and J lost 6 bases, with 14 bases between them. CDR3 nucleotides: TGCGCCAGCAGCCCACACGAGGACCATGGCTACACCTTC. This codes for CASSPHEDHGYTF.